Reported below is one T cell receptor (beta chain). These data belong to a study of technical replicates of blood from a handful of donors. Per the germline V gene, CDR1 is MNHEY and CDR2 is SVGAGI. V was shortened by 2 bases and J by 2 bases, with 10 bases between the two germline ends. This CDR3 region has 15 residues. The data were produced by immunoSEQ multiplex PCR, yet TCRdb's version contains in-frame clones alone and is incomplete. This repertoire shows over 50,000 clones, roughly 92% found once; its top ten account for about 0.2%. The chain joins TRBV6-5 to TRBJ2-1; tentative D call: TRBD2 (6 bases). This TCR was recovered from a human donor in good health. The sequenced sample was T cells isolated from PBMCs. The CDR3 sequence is CASSYGSGTYNEQFF. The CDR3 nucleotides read TGTGCCAGCAGTTACGGTAGCGGTACCTACAATGAGCAGTTCTTC.